The sequence of this T cell receptor beta chain was determined in a study of T cell responses to AZD1222 COVID-19 vaccine. TCRdb keeps only in-frame clones here, not all; method: immunoSEQ multiplex PCR. The table lists about 130,000 clones, approximately 94% of them singletons. V gave up 4 bases and J gave up 4 bases; unmatched junction bases: 13. The CDR3 sequence is 17 residues long. Germline assignment: CDR1 KGHSH and CDR2 LQKENI. The V call is TRBV18, the J call TRBJ2-7, with 10 bases aligning to TRBD2. The specimen was peripheral blood, collected on day 0 of AZD1222 vaccination. This sequence was found in an adult in good health. CDR3 residues: CASSRSPITSGAYEQYF. The CDR3 coding sequence is TGTGCCAGCTCACGATCCCCCATTACTAGCGGGGCTTACGAGCAGTACTTC.